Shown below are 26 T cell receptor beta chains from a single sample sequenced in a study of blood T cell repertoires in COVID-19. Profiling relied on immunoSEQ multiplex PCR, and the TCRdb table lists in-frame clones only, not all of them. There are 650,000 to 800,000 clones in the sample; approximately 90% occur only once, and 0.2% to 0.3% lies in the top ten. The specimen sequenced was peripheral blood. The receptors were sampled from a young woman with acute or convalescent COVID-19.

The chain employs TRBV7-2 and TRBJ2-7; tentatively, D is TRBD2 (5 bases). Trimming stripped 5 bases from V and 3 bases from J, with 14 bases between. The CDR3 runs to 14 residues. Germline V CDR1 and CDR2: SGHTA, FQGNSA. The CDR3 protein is CASSTGRGNYEQYF. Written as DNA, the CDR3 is TGTGCCAGCAGCACGGGCCGGGGAAACTACGAGCAGTACTTC.

This CDR3 is CASNEHRNSNQPQHF. CDR3 nucleotide sequence: TGTGCCAGTAATGAGCACAGGAATAGCAATCAGCCCCAGCATTTT. J is TRBJ1-5 and V is TRBV19, with D tentatively TRBD1 (5 bases). The CDR3 is 15 residues long. Per the germline V gene, CDR1 is LNHDA and CDR2 is SQIVND (reference sequence). Trimming left V 7 bases short and J 0 bases short, with 13 bases between.

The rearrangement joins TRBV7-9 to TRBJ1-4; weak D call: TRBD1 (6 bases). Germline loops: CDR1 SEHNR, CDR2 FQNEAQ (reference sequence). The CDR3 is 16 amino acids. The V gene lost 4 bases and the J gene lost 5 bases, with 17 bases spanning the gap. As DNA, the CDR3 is TGTGCCAGCAGCTACCCCCCGGGACACGGGAATGAAAAACTGTTTTTT. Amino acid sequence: CASSYPPGHGNEKLFF.

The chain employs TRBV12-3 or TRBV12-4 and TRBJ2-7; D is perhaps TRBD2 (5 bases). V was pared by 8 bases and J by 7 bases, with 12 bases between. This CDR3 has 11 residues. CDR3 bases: TGTGCCAGCGCTGGCCGGGGAGAGCAGTACTTC. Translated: CASAGRGEQYF.

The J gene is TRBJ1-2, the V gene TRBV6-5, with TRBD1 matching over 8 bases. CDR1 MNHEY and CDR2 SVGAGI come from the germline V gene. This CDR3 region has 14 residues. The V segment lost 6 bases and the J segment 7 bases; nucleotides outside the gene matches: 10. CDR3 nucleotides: TGTGCCAGCAGCCAACGACAGGGGATGGCTGGCTACACCTTC. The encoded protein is CASSQRQGMAGYTF.

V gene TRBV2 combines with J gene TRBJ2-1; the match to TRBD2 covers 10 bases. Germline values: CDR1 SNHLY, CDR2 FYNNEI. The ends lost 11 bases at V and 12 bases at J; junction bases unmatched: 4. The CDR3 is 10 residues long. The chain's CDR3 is CAARTSGQFF. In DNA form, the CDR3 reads TGTGCCGCTAGGACTAGCGGGCAGTTCTTC.

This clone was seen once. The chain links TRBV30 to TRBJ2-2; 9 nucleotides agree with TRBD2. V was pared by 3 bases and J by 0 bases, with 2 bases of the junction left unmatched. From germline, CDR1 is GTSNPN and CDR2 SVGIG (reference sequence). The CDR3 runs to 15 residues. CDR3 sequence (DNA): TGTGCCTGGAGAGCGGGGGGCACGAACACCGGGGAGCTGTTTTTT. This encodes CAWRAGGTNTGELFF.

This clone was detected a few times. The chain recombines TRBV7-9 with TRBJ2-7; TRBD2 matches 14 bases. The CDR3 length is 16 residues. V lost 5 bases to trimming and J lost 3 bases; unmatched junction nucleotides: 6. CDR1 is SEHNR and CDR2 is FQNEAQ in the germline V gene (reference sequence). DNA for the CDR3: TGTGCCAGCAGCACCCGACTAGCGGGGGGGGTCTACGAGCAGTACTTC. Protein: CASSTRLAGGVYEQYF.

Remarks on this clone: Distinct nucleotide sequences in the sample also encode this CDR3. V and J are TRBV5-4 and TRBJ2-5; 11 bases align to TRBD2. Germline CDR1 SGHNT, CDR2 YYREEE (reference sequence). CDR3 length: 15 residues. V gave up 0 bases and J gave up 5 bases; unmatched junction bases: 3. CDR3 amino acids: CASSLVAGGQETQYF. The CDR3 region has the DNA TGTGCCAGCAGCTTGGTAGCGGGGGGGCAGGAGACCCAGTACTTC.

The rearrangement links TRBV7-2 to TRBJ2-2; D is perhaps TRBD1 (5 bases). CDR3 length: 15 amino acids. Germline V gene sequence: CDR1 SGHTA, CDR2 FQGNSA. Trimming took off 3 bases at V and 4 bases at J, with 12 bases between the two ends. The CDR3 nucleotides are TGTGCCAGCAGCTTCCAGGGTCGGAGCACCGGGGAGCTGTTTTTT. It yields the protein CASSFQGRSTGELFF.

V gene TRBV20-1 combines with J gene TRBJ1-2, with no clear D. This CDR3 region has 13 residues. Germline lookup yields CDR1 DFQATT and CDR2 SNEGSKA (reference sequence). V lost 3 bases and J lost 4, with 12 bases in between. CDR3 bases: TGCAGTGCTAGTCATCCGGGGTTCTATGGCTACACCTTC. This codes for CSASHPGFYGYTF.

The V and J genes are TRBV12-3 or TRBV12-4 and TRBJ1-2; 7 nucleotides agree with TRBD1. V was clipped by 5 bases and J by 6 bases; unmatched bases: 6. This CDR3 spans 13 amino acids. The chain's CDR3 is CASSNRTGNGYTF. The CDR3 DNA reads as TGTGCCAGCAGTAACAGGACAGGCAATGGCTACACCTTC.

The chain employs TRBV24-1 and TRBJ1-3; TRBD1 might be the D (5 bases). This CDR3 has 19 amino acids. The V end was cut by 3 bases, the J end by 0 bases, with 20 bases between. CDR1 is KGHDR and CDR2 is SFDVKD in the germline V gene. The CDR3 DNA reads TGTGCCACCAGTGATCCTTCTCCGGGGCGCGGGAACTCTGGAAACACCATATATTTT. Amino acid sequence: CATSDPSPGRGNSGNTIYF.

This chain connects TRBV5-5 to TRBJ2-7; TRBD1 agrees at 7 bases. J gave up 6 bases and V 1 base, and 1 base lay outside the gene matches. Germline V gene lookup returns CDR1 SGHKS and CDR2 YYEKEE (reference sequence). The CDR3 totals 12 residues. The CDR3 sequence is CASSLSGGEQYF. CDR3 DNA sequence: TGTGCCAGCAGCTTGTCAGGGGGCGAGCAGTACTTC.

The CDR3 nucleotides read TGTGCCAGCAGCCTGGGGGGCTATGGCTACACCTTC. Translated, it gives CASSLGGYGYTF. The chain uses TRBV2 and TRBJ1-2; the D gene is possibly TRBD1 (5 bases). The CDR3 has 12 residues. V lost 6 bases to trimming and J lost 4 bases, with 9 bases between them. Germline assignment: CDR1 SNHLY and CDR2 FYNNEI.

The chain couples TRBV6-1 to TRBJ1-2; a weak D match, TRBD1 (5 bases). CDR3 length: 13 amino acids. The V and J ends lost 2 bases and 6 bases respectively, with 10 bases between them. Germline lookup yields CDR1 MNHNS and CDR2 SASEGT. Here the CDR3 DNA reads TGTGCCAGCAGTGAAAACGGGGGGGATGGCTACACCTTC. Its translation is CASSENGGDGYTF.

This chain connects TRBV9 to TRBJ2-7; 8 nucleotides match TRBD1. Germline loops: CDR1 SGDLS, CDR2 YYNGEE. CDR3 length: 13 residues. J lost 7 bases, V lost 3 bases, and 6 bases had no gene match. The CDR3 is CASSGDRGGEQYF. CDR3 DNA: TGTGCCAGCAGCGGAGACAGGGGTGGAGAGCAGTACTTC.

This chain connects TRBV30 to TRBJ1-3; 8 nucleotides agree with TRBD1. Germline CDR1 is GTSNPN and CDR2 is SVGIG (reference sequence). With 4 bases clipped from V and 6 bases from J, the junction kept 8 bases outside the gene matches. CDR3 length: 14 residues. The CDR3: CAWNRQGNKNTIYF. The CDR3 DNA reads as TGTGCCTGGAATCGACAGGGGAACAAAAACACCATATATTTT.

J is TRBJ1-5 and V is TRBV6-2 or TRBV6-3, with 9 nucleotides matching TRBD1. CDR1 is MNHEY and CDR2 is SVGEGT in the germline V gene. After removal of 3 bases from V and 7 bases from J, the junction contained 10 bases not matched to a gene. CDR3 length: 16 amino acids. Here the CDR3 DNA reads TGTGCCAGCAGTTATAGCGGGACAGGGAGGATCCAGCCCCAGCATTTT. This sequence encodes CASSYSGTGRIQPQHF.

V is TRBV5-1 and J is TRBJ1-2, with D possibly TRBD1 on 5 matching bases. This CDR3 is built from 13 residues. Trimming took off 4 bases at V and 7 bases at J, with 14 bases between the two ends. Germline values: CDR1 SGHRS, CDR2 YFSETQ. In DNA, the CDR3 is TGCGCCAGCAGCACCTTGGGAGGGGCTGGCTACACCTTC. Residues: CASSTLGGAGYTF. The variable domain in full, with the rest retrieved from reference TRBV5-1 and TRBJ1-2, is KAGVTQTPRYLIKTRGQQVTLSCSPISGHRSVSWYQQTPGQGLQFLFEYFSETQRNKGNFPGRFSGRQFSNSRSEMNVSTLELGDSALYLCASSTLGGAGYTFGSGTRLTVV.

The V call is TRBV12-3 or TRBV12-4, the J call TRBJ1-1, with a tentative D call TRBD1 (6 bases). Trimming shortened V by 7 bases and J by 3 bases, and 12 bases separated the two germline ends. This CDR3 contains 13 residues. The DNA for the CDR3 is TGTGCCAGCACCCGGGACACGTACACTGAAGCTTTCTTT. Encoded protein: CASTRDTYTEAFF.

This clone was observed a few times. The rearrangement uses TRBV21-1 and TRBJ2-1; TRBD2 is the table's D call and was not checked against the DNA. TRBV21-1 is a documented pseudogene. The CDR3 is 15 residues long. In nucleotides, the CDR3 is TGTGCCAGCAGCAAAGTCGGAGGTAGTAGGAATGAGCAGTTCTTC. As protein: CASSKVGGSRNEQFF.

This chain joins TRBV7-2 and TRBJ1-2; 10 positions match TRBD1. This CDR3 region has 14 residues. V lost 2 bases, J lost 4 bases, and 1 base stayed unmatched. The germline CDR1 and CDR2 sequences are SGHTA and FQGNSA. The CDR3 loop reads CASSLRTGGYGYTF. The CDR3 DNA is TGTGCCAGCAGCTTACGGACAGGGGGCTATGGCTACACCTTC. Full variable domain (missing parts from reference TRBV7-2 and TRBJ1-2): GAGVSQSPSNKVTEKGKDVELRCDPISGHTALYWYRQSLGQGLEFLIYFQGNSAPDKSGLPSDRFSAERTGGSVSTLTIQRTQQEDSAVYLCASSLRTGGYGYTFGSGTRLTVV.

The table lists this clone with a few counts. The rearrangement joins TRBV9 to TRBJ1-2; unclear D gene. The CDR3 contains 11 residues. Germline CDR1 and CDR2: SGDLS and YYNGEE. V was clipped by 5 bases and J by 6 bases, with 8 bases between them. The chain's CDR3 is CASSHVDGYTF. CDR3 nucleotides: TGTGCCAGCAGTCACGTAGATGGCTACACCTTC.

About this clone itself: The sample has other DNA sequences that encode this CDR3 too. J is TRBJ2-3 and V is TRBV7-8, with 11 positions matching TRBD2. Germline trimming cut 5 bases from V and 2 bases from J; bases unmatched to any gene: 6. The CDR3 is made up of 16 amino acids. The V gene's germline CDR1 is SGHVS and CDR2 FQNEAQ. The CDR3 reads CASSPSGGTSTDTQYF. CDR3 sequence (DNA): TGTGCCAGCAGCCCTAGCGGGGGGACCTCCACAGATACGCAGTATTTT.

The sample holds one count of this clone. CDR3 protein: CASSQGAAGSGYTF. The DNA of the CDR3 is TGTGCCAGCAGCCAAGGAGCGGCGGGGTCTGGCTACACCTTC. The genes are TRBV3-1 (or the pseudogene TRBV3-2) and TRBJ1-2; D gene uncertain. CDR1 LGHDT and CDR2 YNNKEL come from the germline V gene (reference sequence). The CDR3 consists of 14 residues. Trimming took off 1 base at V and 7 bases at J, with 13 bases between the two ends.